This T cell receptor beta chain was documented in a study of Ad26.COV2.S vaccination and SARS-CoV-2 variants. Study-level background: Once, or twice with 56 days between doses, Ad26.COV2.S was given intramuscularly.

Repertoires were generated with immunoSEQ multiplex PCR, while TCRdb's copy carries only in-frame clones and drops some. The repertoire holds 320,000 or so clones, with about nine tenths as singletons. General study findings and limits: Vaccine recipients had higher spike-specific TCR breadth than placebo recipients. It is possible that the TCR breadth and depth analyses underestimated the total T cell responses.

Treatment of the sample: 19 received Ad26.COV2.S at low or high dose, single or two shots; 5 received placebo; per-sample allocation not given. Sampling took place 63 days after the first vaccine or placebo injection. Adults aged 18-55 years in Boston included the donor. About this clone itself: Its antigen is unidentified.

V lost 0 bases and J lost 4, with 7 bases in between. This CDR3 spans 15 amino acids. CDR1 is MNHEY, CDR2 SVGAGI, per germline. The source of this sequence is a person between 18 and 65 years old who received the Ad26.COV2.S COVID-19 vaccine or a placebo. The sample in question was peripheral blood, obtained in a trial of Ad26.COV2.S vaccine versus placebo. The chain combines TRBV6-5 with TRBJ1-6; possibly TRBD1 for D (6 bases). The CDR3: CASSYSQGYNSPLHF. As DNA, the CDR3 is TGTGCCAGCAGTTACTCACAGGGTTATAATTCACCCCTCCACTTT.